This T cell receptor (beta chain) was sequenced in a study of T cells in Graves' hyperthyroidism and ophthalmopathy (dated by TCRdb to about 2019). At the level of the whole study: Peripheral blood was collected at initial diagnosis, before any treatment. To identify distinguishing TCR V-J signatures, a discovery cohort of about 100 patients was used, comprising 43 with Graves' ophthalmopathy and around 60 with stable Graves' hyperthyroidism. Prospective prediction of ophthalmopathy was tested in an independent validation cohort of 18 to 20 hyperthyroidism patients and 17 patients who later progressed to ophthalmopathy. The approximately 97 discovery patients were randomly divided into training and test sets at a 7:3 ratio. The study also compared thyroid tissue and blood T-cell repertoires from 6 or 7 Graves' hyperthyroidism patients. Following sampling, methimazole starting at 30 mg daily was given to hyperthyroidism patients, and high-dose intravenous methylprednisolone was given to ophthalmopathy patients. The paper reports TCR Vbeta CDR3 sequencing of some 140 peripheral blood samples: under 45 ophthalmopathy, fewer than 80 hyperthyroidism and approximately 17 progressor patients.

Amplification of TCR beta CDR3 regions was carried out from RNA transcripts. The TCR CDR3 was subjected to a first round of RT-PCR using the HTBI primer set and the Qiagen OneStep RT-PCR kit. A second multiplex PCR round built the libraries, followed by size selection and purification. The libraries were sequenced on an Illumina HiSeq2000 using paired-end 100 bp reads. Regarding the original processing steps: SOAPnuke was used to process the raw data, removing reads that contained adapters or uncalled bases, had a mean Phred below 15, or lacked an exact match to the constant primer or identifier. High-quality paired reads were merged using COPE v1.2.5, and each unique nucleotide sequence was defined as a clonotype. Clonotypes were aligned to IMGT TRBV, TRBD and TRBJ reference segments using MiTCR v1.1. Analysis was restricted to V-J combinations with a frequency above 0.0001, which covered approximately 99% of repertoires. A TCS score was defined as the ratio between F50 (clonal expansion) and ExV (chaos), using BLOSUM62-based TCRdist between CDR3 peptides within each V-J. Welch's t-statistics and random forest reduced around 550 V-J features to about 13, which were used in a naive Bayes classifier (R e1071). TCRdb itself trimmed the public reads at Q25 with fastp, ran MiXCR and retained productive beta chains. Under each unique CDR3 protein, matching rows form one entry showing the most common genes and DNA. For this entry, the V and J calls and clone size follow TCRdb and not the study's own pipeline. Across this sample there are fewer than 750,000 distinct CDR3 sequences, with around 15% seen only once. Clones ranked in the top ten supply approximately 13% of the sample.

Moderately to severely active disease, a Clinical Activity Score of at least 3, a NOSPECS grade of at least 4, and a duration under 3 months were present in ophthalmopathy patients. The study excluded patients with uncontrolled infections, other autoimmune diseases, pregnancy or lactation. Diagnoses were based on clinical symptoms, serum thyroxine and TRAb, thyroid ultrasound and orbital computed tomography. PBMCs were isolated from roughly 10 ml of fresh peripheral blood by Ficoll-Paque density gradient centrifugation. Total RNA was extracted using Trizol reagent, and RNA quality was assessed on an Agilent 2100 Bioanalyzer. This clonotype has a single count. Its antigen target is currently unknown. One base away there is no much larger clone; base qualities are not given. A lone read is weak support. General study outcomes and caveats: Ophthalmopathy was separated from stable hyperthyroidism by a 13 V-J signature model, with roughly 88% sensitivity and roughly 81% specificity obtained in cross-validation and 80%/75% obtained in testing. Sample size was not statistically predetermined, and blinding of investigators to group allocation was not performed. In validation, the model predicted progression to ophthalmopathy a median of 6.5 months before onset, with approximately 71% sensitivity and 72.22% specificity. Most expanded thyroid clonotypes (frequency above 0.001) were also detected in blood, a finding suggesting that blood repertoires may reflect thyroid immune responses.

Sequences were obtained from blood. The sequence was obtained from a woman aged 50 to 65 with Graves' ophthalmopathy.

The sequenced DNA is TGCGCCAGCAGCTTGGCCCAAGTGAACACTGAAGCTTTCTTT. This translates into CASSLAQVNTEAFF. The sequence is built from TRBV5-1 and TRBJ1-1, with the D gene too uncertain to name. Looking up the germline V gene yields CDR1 SGHRS and CDR2 YFSETQ. V is reduced by 0 bases and J by 0 bases, leaving a spacing of 6 bases between them. The CDR3 goes from the cysteine to the phenylalanine over 14 residues. Here the CDR3 DNA is all that survives: 42 bases in frame from base 1.